The clone carrying this T cell receptor beta chain was detected once. TCRdb recomputed calls from the 5' RACE reads with MiXCR, one row per CDR3 protein. The data hold tens of thousands of distinct CDR3 sequences, with roughly 33% observed a single time. V was clipped by 2 bases and J by 6 bases; unmatched bases: 14. CDR3 size: 17 residues. The chain joins TRBV5-3 to TRBJ2-1; 7 bases are shared with TRBD2. TRBV5-3 is recorded as an ORF, its role being uncertain. Sequenced material: tumor-infiltrating naive CD4+ T cells sorted from the breast tumor. As for subset: naive CD4+ T cells, CD4+CD45RA+CD25-. The clonotype was recovered from a female donor with breast cancer. This CDR3 is CARSLRSRWTSLNEQFF. The CDR3 DNA reads as TGTGCCAGAAGCTTAAGGAGTCGGTGGACTAGTCTCAATGAGCAGTTCTTC.